This TCR beta chain emerged from a study of cytomegalovirus exposure and HLA in healthy donors. Study-wide results and caveats: Three chains linked to CMV were shown in vitro to be specific for CMV antigens.

Both 60 Vbeta primers and 13 Jbeta primers went into the PCR. Sequencing used immunoSEQ multiplex PCR; TCRdb keeps in-frame clones, though not all of them. The table records 200,000 or so clones, around 83% of them present only once. As to this clone: Its specificity is not known.

This CDR3 has 14 amino acids. V lost 4 bases to trimming and J lost 9 bases, with 13 bases between them. CDR1 is ENHRY, CDR2 SYGVKD, per germline. The sequencing input was PBMCs. The receptor's source is a woman in her forties or fifties in good health and CMV-seropositive. The V and J genes are TRBV10-3 and TRBJ1-6; D perhaps matches TRBD1 (5 bases). The CDR3 DNA sequence: TGTGCCATCAGTGCGCAGGGTGTGGGTTCACCCCTCCACTTT. Residues: CAISAQGVGSPLHF.